These 32 T cell receptor beta chains were sequenced from one sample in a study of cytomegalovirus exposure and HLA in healthy donors. The PCR had 60 Vbeta and 13 Jbeta primers. Only in-frame clones appear in the TCRdb table, and some are missing; sequencing was by immunoSEQ multiplex PCR. This repertoire shows under 150,000 clones, about two thirds found once; its top ten account for under 3%. Sequencing was done on a sample of PBMCs. These receptor sequences come from a woman aged 55-70 years in good health and CMV-seropositive.

This chain links TRBV9 with TRBJ2-1; no firm D call. Germline CDR1 reads SGDLS; CDR2 reads YYNGEE. CDR3 length: 14 residues. Trimming shortened V by 0 bases and J by 7 bases, and 11 bases separated the two germline ends. Here the CDR3 DNA reads TGTGCCAGCAGCGTAGGAGATAGTCATAATGAGCAGTTCTTC. Encoded protein: CASSVGDSHNEQFF.

The rearrangement links TRBV5-5 to TRBJ1-6, with D maybe TRBD1 (6 bases). This CDR3 is built from 14 residues. Germline CDR1 SGHKS, CDR2 YYEKEE (reference sequence). V was clipped by 0 bases and J by 7 bases, with 8 bases between them. This CDR3 reads CASSLGQGNSPLHF. CDR3 sequence (DNA): TGTGCCAGCAGCTTGGGCCAGGGGAATTCACCCCTCCACTTT.

This chain uses TRBV5-6 with TRBJ2-1; D perhaps matches TRBD2 (6 bases). The CDR3 spans 15 residues. V gave up 0 bases and J gave up 6 bases, with 13 bases separating them. In germline, CDR1 is SGHDT, CDR2 YYEEEE. CDR3 amino acids: CASSLERRGVNEQFF. The CDR3 DNA is TGTGCCAGCAGCTTGGAAAGGCGGGGAGTCAATGAGCAGTTCTTC.

The J gene is TRBJ2-7, the V gene TRBV5-1, with 13 bases fitting TRBD2. Germline CDR1 SGHRS, CDR2 YFSETQ. J lost 5 bases, V lost 4 bases, and 12 bases had no gene match. This CDR3 is built from 17 residues. The CDR3, as DNA: TGCGCCAGCAGCACTTTTACAGGGGGACTAGCGGGGAACGAGCAGTACTTC. The encoded protein is CASSTFTGGLAGNEQYF.

This clone was seen only once. V and J are TRBV5-6 and TRBJ1-5, with unresolved D. CDR3 length: 17 amino acids. Germline CDR1 reads SGHDT; CDR2 reads YYEEEE. V lost 1 base and J lost 0, with 14 bases in between. CDR3 nucleotides: TGTGCCAGCAGCTTGCTTTTGGGAGGGTATAGCAATCAGCCCCAGCATTTT. It codes for CASSLLLGGYSNQPQHF.

This clone showed up just a few times. This chain joins TRBV7-7 and TRBJ2-7; 8 bases are shared with TRBD1. Germline lookup yields CDR1 SSHAT and CDR2 FNYEAQ (reference sequence). The trim removed 4 bases at V and 2 bases at J, leaving 7 bases unmatched. The CDR3 runs to 15 residues. The chain's CDR3 is CASSYGQGETYEQYF. The CDR3 region has the DNA TGTGCCAGCAGCTACGGACAGGGAGAGACCTACGAGCAGTACTTC.

V usage is TRBV4-1 and J usage is TRBJ1-1; perhaps TRBD1 as D (6 bases). The CDR3 loop spans 11 amino acids. Trimming removed 4 bases from V and 6 bases from J, with 6 bases in between. Germline V lookup: CDR1 MGHRA, CDR2 YSYEKL. The CDR3 DNA reads TGCGCCAGCAGCCGACAGGCTGAAGCTTTCTTT. Translated, it gives CASSRQAEAFF.

The gene calls are TRBV18 and TRBJ2-7; 10 positions match TRBD1. CDR3 length: 15 residues. The germline CDR1 and CDR2 sequences are KGHSH and LQKENI. Losses at the gene ends were 3 bases for V and 3 bases for J; bases not matched to a gene: 5. CDR3 protein: CASSPDRGRGYEQYF. CDR3 nucleotide sequence: TGTGCCAGCTCACCCGACAGGGGGCGAGGCTACGAGCAGTACTTC.

This chain connects TRBV7-9 to TRBJ1-2; TRBD1 aligns across 9 bases. The germline V gene has CDR1 SEHNR and CDR2 FQNEAQ (reference sequence). CDR3 length: 17 residues. Losses at the gene ends were 4 bases for V and 4 bases for J; bases not matched to a gene: 13. The CDR3 region has the DNA TGTGCCAGCAGCTCCTCGGCCGGGACAGGGCTAACCTATGGCTACACCTTC. Translation: CASSSSAGTGLTYGYTF.

This chain links TRBV27 with TRBJ1-2; TRBD1 might be the D (6 bases). The CDR3 consists of 13 residues. V lost 3 bases, J lost 4 bases, and 9 bases lay in between. The germline CDR1 and CDR2 sequences are MNHEY and SMNVEV (reference sequence). CDR3: CASSFRGAYGYTF. The CDR3, as DNA: TGTGCCAGCAGTTTCCGGGGGGCCTATGGCTACACCTTC.

This rearrangement joins TRBV19 to TRBJ2-7, with TRBD1 identical over 7 bases. Unmatched junction bases numbered 6, after V lost 6 bases and J lost 4 bases. The CDR3 has 13 amino acids. The germline CDR1 and CDR2 sequences are LNHDA and SQIVND (reference sequence). The CDR3 nucleotides read TGTGCCAGTAGCGAGACAGGGCCGTACGAGCAGTACTTC. It codes for CASSETGPYEQYF.

This clone occurred once. As DNA, the CDR3 is TGTGCCAGCAGCTTAGAATCCGGTTTCTACGAGCAGTACTTC. Protein: CASSLESGFYEQYF. The chain combines TRBV11-2 with TRBJ2-7; D not certain. CDR1 is SGHAT, CDR2 FQNNGV, per germline. Trimming removed 0 bases at V and 3 bases at J, with 9 bases between. The CDR3 is 14 residues long. The entire variable domain, with the rest obtained from reference TRBV11-2 and TRBJ2-7, is as follows: EAGVAQSPRYKIIEKRQSVAFWCNPISGHATLYWYQQILGQGPKLLIQFQNNGVVDDSQLPKDRFSAERLKGVDSTLKIQPAKLEDSAVYLCASSLESGFYEQYFGPGTRLTVT.

The chain joins TRBV6-1 to TRBJ2-5; no definite D call. Trimming left V 4 bases short and J 4 bases short, with 13 bases between. Per germline, CDR1 MNHNS and CDR2 SASEGT. The CDR3 length is 14 residues. DNA of the CDR3: TGTGCCAGCAGTGGGCTCGATACGGGAGAGACCCAGTACTTC. It encodes CASSGLDTGETQYF.

The chain recombines TRBV6-6 with TRBJ1-5; the D gene is possibly TRBD1 (5 bases). This CDR3 has 16 residues. Germline V lookup: CDR1 MNHNY, CDR2 SVGAGI (reference sequence). V was shortened by 2 bases and J by 2 bases, with 13 bases between the two germline ends. The CDR3 region has the DNA TGTGCCAGCAGTTACGGGCAGGGCGGAGGCAATCAGCCCCAGCATTTT. It yields the protein CASSYGQGGGNQPQHF.

This chain links TRBV7-8 with TRBJ1-2; a weak D match, TRBD1 (6 bases). CDR1 is SGHVS and CDR2 is FQNEAQ in the germline V gene. V lost 4 bases and J lost 3, with 12 bases in between. The CDR3 covers 14 residues. The CDR3: CASSSRDTDYGYTF. CDR3 bases: TGTGCCAGCAGCTCCCGGGACACGGACTATGGCTACACCTTC.

CDR3: CASSLRTSGVYNEQFF. The CDR3 DNA reads TGTGCCAGCAGCCTTAGGACTAGCGGGGTCTACAATGAGCAGTTCTTC. The chain uses TRBV5-4 and TRBJ2-1; 12 bases align to TRBD2. The CDR3 is 16 residues long. CDR1 SGHNT and CDR2 YYREEE come from the germline V gene (reference sequence). V dropped 4 bases and J dropped 3; count of bases not matched to a gene: 5.

This sequence joins TRBV29-1 and TRBJ1-1; 7 nucleotides line up with TRBD1. The CDR3 is made up of 15 amino acids. The germline gives CDR1 SQVTM, CDR2 ANQGSEA. Trimming removed 6 bases from V and 1 base from J; junction bases left unmatched: 11. The CDR3 sequence: CSVQGQLLRNTEAFF. CDR3 nucleotide sequence: TGCAGCGTCCAGGGACAGCTACTGAGGAACACTGAAGCTTTCTTT.

The sample holds a few counts of this clone. The chain couples TRBV7-3 to TRBJ2-1; 13 bases agree with TRBD2. Trimming cost V 5 bases and J 6 bases; bases outside gene matches: 4. Germline V gene data show CDR1 as SGHTA and CDR2 as FQGTGA. The CDR3 totals 15 residues. The CDR3 reads CASSATSGGANEQFF. For the CDR3, the DNA is TGTGCCAGCAGCGCCACTAGCGGGGGGGCCAATGAGCAGTTCTTC. Full variable domain (rest looked up from reference TRBV7-3 and TRBJ2-1): GAGVSQTPSNKVTEKGKYVELRCDPISGHTALYWYRQSLGQGPEFLIYFQGTGAADDSGLPNDRFFAVRPEGSVSTLKIQRTERGDSAVYLCASSATSGGANEQFFGPGTRLTVL.

This chain uses TRBV7-9 with TRBJ2-1, with D unresolved. The CDR3 has 14 amino acids. From germline, CDR1 is SEHNR and CDR2 FQNEAQ (reference sequence). The V and J ends lost 2 bases and 3 bases respectively, with 8 bases between them. The CDR3 sequence is CASSLSTSYNEQFF. The CDR3 bases are TGTGCCAGCAGCTTAAGTACAAGCTACAATGAGCAGTTCTTC.

The chain employs TRBV11-2 and TRBJ2-1, with TRBD2 matching over 7 bases. The junction had 8 bases not matched to a gene; V was cut back by 2 bases and J by 7 bases. Germline V gives CDR1 SGHAT, CDR2 FQNNGV. There are 15 residues in the CDR3. CDR3 in amino acids: CASSLSGAGENEQFF. CDR3 nucleotide sequence: TGTGCCAGCAGCTTAAGCGGTGCGGGGGAGAATGAGCAGTTCTTC.

The chain recombines TRBV6-5 with TRBJ1-2; TRBD1 aligns across 10 bases. Trimming cost V 6 bases and J 8 bases; bases outside gene matches: 3. Per the germline V gene, CDR1 is MNHEY and CDR2 is SVGAGI. The length of the CDR3 is 12 residues. The CDR3 coding sequence is TGTGCCAGCAGATGGGACAGGGGAGGCTACACCTTC. Translation: CASRWDRGGYTF.

CDR3 protein: CASSEGQMYQETQYF. CDR3 nucleotide sequence: TGTGCCAGCAGTGAAGGTCAGATGTACCAAGAGACCCAGTACTTC. V gene TRBV2 combines with J gene TRBJ2-5; D is unresolved. V lost 1 base to trimming and J lost 0 bases, with 9 bases between them. Germline V gene lookup returns CDR1 SNHLY and CDR2 FYNNEI. The CDR3 covers 15 residues.

This clone was seen only a few times. The chain couples TRBV29-1 to TRBJ2-7, with TRBD1 matching 9 bases. This CDR3 comprises 15 residues. Losses at the gene ends were 5 bases for V and 4 bases for J; bases not matched to a gene: 12. Per the germline V gene, CDR1 is SQVTM and CDR2 is ANQGSEA. This chain's CDR3 is CSVLGTGTYTYEQYF. CDR3 DNA: TGCAGCGTTTTAGGGACAGGGACCTACACATACGAGCAGTACTTC.

The chain has TRBV7-3 and TRBJ2-2, with D uncertain. This CDR3 has 12 amino acids. Looked up from germline, CDR1 is SGHTA and CDR2 is FQGTGA. V was cut by 5 bases and J by 7 bases, with 8 bases left in between. CDR3 bases: TGTGCCAGCAGCCCCCTCGGCGGGGAGCTGTTTTTT. Its protein is CASSPLGGELFF.

This sequence joins TRBV2 and TRBJ2-3, with a tentative D call TRBD2 (6 bases). The CDR3 spans 16 residues. CDR1 is SNHLY, CDR2 FYNNEI, per germline. Trimming shortened V by 8 bases and J by 4 bases, and 22 bases separated the two germline ends. The CDR3 reads CASSSGELSYSDTQYF. Here the CDR3 DNA reads TGTGCCAGCTCCTCGGGGGAGTTGAGTTATTCAGATACGCAGTATTTT.

This clone has only a few counts. This chain uses TRBV5-1 with TRBJ1-2; 7 positions match TRBD1. CDR3 size: 16 residues. Germline V gene lookup returns CDR1 SGHRS and CDR2 YFSETQ. The V and J ends lost 4 bases and 1 base, in that order; junction bases with no gene match: 10. CDR3 bases: TGCGCCAGCAGCCCTACTGGGACAGAAGTTAACTATGGCTACACCTTC. It codes for CASSPTGTEVNYGYTF.

V usage is TRBV10-3 and J usage is TRBJ1-6, with a weak D call TRBD1 (5 bases). Germline V CDR1 and CDR2: ENHRY, SYGVKD. The CDR3 loop spans 14 amino acids. The V gene lost 4 bases and the J gene lost 5 bases, with 9 bases spanning the gap. This CDR3 reads CAISGGVHNSPLHF. CDR3 nucleotides: TGTGCCATCAGTGGGGGGGTCCATAATTCACCCCTCCACTTT.

J is TRBJ1-6 and V is TRBV7-3; TRBD1 matches at 8 bases. The V and J ends lost 4 bases and 6 bases, in that order; junction bases with no gene match: 5. The CDR3 length is 15 residues. From germline, CDR1 is SGHTA and CDR2 FQGTGA. The DNA for the CDR3 is TGTGCCAGCAGCTCGCAGGGGGCAGGTAATTCACCCCTCCACTTT. The encoded protein is CASSSQGAGNSPLHF. The whole variable domain, filled in from reference TRBV7-3 and TRBJ1-6, reads GAGVSQTPSNKVTEKGKYVELRCDPISGHTALYWYRQSLGQGPEFLIYFQGTGAADDSGLPNDRFFAVRPEGSVSTLKIQRTERGDSAVYLCASSSQGAGNSPLHFGNGTRLTVT.

This clone was seen only once. The chain carries TRBV5-1 and TRBJ2-3; TRBD1 aligns across 9 bases. After removal of 3 bases from V and 4 bases from J, the junction contained 9 bases not matched to a gene. The CDR3 is 16 residues long. The V gene's germline CDR1 is SGHRS and CDR2 YFSETQ. The CDR3 DNA reads TGCGCCAGCAGCTGGGGGACAGGGCCGGTGGCAGATACGCAGTATTTT. Translated, it gives CASSWGTGPVADTQYF.

In nucleotides, the CDR3 is TGCAGCGTTCGGGACAATTATAATCAGCCCCAGCATTTT. Protein product: CSVRDNYNQPQHF. The rearrangement uses TRBV29-1 and TRBJ1-5, with a tentative D call TRBD1 (6 bases). The germline V and J ends were trimmed by 5 bases and 4 bases, with 12 bases remaining between them. The CDR3 runs to 13 residues. In germline, CDR1 is SQVTM, CDR2 ANQGSEA.

J is TRBJ1-3 and V is TRBV5-1; 10 nucleotides line up with TRBD1. The CDR3 totals 18 residues. CDR1 is SGHRS and CDR2 is YFSETQ in the germline V gene. The junction had 11 bases not matched to a gene; V was cut back by 4 bases and J by 1 base. The CDR3 DNA follows: TGCGCCAGCAGCCGTACACCGGGACAGGGGCTTTCTGGAAACACCATATATTTT. Translating gives CASSRTPGQGLSGNTIYF.

This clone was detected only a few times. The CDR3 sequence is CASSPYQGAQPNQPQHF. The DNA of the CDR3 is TGCGCCAGCAGCCCCTATCAGGGGGCACAACCTAATCAGCCCCAGCATTTT. The rearrangement links TRBV4-1 to TRBJ1-5; TRBD1 aligns across 8 bases. Germline CDR1 MGHRA, CDR2 YSYEKL. The CDR3 loop spans 17 amino acids. V dropped 4 bases and J dropped 4; count of bases not matched to a gene: 12.